This T cell receptor (beta chain) derives from a study of blood T cell repertoires in COVID-19. Study overall: Spain, Italy and the United States supplied samples that represented acute and convalescent COVID-19. T cells, B-cell-depleted T cells, or PBMCs provided the cDNA or gDNA that served as material.

The ends lost 6 bases at V and 5 bases at J; junction bases unmatched: 13. CDR1 and CDR2 from the germline V gene are SNHLY and FYNNEI. The CDR3 has 16 residues. In the source study's methods: Counts of nucleated cells, estimated from reference gene primer amplification, were obtained. Measured with immunoSEQ multiplex PCR; TCRdb has only the in-frame clones, and not every one. V, J and clone size were drawn from that table, and D and trimming were deduced from the DNA. The sample lists approximately 260,000 clones; about 88% were seen once. The material sequenced was peripheral blood. The V gene is TRBV2, the J gene TRBJ2-5, with 9 bases fitting TRBD2. The clonotype comes from a man in his late teens or twenties with active or convalescent COVID-19. Here the CDR3 reads CASRSLPAGGIETQYF. The CDR3 DNA sequence: TGTGCCAGCAGATCCCTCCCAGCGGGGGGTATCGAGACCCAGTACTTC.